Following are 30 T cell receptor beta chains from one sample sequenced in a study of blood T cell repertoires in COVID-19. Here immunoSEQ multiplex PCR was the method, and the copy in TCRdb shows in-frame clones only, minus some. The repertoire holds over 150,000 clones, with about 88% as singletons. Specimen: peripheral blood. Source of these receptors: a man aged 50 to 60 with COVID-19, enrolled during active disease.

The rearrangement uses TRBV7-2 and TRBJ2-2, with 10 bases fitting TRBD2. There are 19 residues in the CDR3. Germline V gene data show CDR1 as SGHTA and CDR2 as FQGNSA. Trimming cost V 1 base and J 2 bases; bases outside gene matches: 10. CDR3 sequence reads: CASSLVWRLAGVNTGELFF. CDR3 bases: TGTGCCAGCAGCTTAGTCTGGCGTCTAGCGGGGGTAAACACCGGGGAGCTGTTTTTT.

The chain joins TRBV6-5 to TRBJ1-2; 8 bases line up with TRBD1. The germline V gene has CDR1 MNHEY and CDR2 SVGAGI. Trimming at V came to 6 bases and at J to 7 bases, leaving 7 bases not matched to a gene. The CDR3 extends over 13 amino acids. The DNA of the CDR3 is TGTGCCAGCAGCGAGACAGGGGCGGCTGGCTACACCTTC. It specifies CASSETGAAGYTF.

The chain links TRBV5-8 to TRBJ2-1; TRBD2 matches 8 bases. This CDR3 contains 15 residues. CDR1 and CDR2 from the germline V gene are SGHTS and YDEGEE. Trimming at V came to 3 bases and at J to 9 bases, leaving 11 bases not matched to a gene. This CDR3 is CASSSEQAGVGEQFF. The CDR3 DNA follows: TGTGCCAGCAGCTCCGAGCAAGCGGGAGTTGGTGAGCAGTTCTTC.

The chain uses TRBV7-8 and TRBJ2-2; D may be TRBD2 (7 bases). The CDR3 contains 15 residues. The ends were cut back, 8 bases at V and 10 bases at J, with 23 bases in the middle. Germline V CDR1 and CDR2: SGHVS, FQNEAQ. Here the CDR3 reads CASPKGGGTAQELFF. The CDR3 DNA follows: TGTGCCAGCCCTAAGGGGGGGGGTACGGCGCAGGAGCTGTTTTTT.

The CDR3 region has the DNA TGTGCCAGCTCGCGGGACTTTAAACAGTTCTTC. It codes for CASSRDFKQFF. This chain connects TRBV27 to TRBJ2-1; D possibly corresponds to TRBD2 (6 bases). This CDR3 spans 11 amino acids. Germline assignment: CDR1 MNHEY and CDR2 SMNVEV (reference sequence). Trimming shortened V by 8 bases and J by 13 bases, and 15 bases separated the two germline ends.

This chain connects TRBV4-1 to TRBJ2-7; D perhaps matches TRBD1 (6 bases). Germline-derived CDR1 and CDR2 are MGHRA and YSYEKL. This CDR3 contains 16 residues. Trimming stripped 0 bases from V and 0 bases from J, with 12 bases between. The CDR3 sequence is CASSQESLTGSYEQYF. In DNA, the CDR3 is TGCGCCAGCAGCCAAGAGTCCCTGACAGGCTCCTACGAGCAGTACTTC.

The chain combines TRBV24-1 with TRBJ2-3, with TRBD2 as a possible D gene (5 bases). From germline, CDR1 is KGHDR and CDR2 SFDVKD. Trimming took off 4 bases at V and 6 bases at J, with 10 bases between the two ends. The CDR3 contains 13 residues. CDR3 in DNA: TGTGCCACCAGTGACGATATAGCGGATACGCAGTATTTT. Translating it yields CATSDDIADTQYF.

This chain links TRBV7-9 with TRBJ1-1; D unclear. Per germline, CDR1 SEHNR and CDR2 FQNEAQ (reference sequence). CDR3 length: 15 residues. The V end lost 3 bases, the J end lost 1 base, and 12 bases lay between the germline ends. CDR3 nucleotides: TGTGCCAGCAGCTTTAGCGGTCGTCGGAACACTGAAGCTTTCTTT. It encodes CASSFSGRRNTEAFF.

The chain employs TRBV19 and TRBJ2-2; D may be TRBD1 (5 bases). Trimming pared 3 bases from V and 4 bases from J, leaving 12 bases between. CDR1 and CDR2 from the germline V gene are LNHDA and SQIVND (reference sequence). The CDR3 covers 15 residues. As DNA, the CDR3 is TGTGCCAGTAGTATTGGTAGGGGATCCACCGGGGAGCTGTTTTTT. It encodes CASSIGRGSTGELFF.

This clone was observed once. The gene calls are TRBV10-3 and TRBJ2-1, with D unresolved. V lost 0 bases and J 6 bases, leaving 6 bases between the germline ends. Germline assignment: CDR1 ENHRY and CDR2 SYGVKD. The CDR3 covers 13 residues. The CDR3 coding sequence is TGTGCCATCAGTGAGTCGGCTAGCAATGAGCAGTTCTTC. Protein sequence: CAISESASNEQFF.

The genes are TRBV9 and TRBJ1-2, with D unresolved. CDR1 and CDR2 (germline): SGDLS, YYNGEE. V dropped 0 bases and J dropped 7 bases, with 10 bases sitting between them. This CDR3 comprises 13 residues. CDR3 in amino acids: CASSVGVYGGYTF. The CDR3 DNA reads as TGTGCCAGCAGCGTAGGCGTGTACGGTGGCTACACCTTC.

The V gene is TRBV10-2, the J gene TRBJ2-3, with TRBD2 matching 14 bases. The germline V gene has CDR1 WSHSY and CDR2 SAAADI. Unmatched junction bases numbered 2, after V lost 6 bases and J lost 3 bases. The CDR3 length is 15 residues. The CDR3 spells CASRGLAGVTDTQYF. The CDR3 nucleotides read TGCGCCAGCAGGGGACTAGCGGGAGTAACAGATACGCAGTATTTT.

The chain recombines TRBV2 with TRBJ1-2; the D gene is possibly TRBD1 (5 bases). The germline V and J ends were trimmed by 1 base and 3 bases, with 18 bases remaining between them. Germline V CDR1 and CDR2: SNHLY, FYNNEI. The CDR3 runs to 17 residues. The CDR3 bases are TGTGCCAGCAGTGAAGGGTTAGGGGCCAGCTTAGACTATGGCTACACCTTC. Residues: CASSEGLGASLDYGYTF.

The J gene is TRBJ1-2, the V gene TRBV5-4; D may be TRBD1 (5 bases). The CDR3 is 15 residues long. Germline lookup yields CDR1 SGHNT and CDR2 YYREEE (reference sequence). V lost 0 bases and J lost 6, with 15 bases in between. CDR3 sequence: CASSLASGSPHGYTF. The CDR3 DNA follows: TGTGCCAGCAGCTTGGCCTCAGGGTCTCCCCATGGCTACACCTTC.

This sequence joins TRBV5-4 and TRBJ2-5; the D is unclear. Germline V lookup: CDR1 SGHNT, CDR2 YYREEE (reference sequence). The ends were cut back, 0 bases at V and 3 bases at J, with 15 bases in the middle. The CDR3 loop spans 16 amino acids. The CDR3 region has the DNA TGTGCCAGCAGCTTGGGACCCGTTAGTGGAGAAGAGACCCAGTACTTC. Translating it yields CASSLGPVSGEETQYF. Full variable domain (remainder filled in from reference TRBV5-4 and TRBJ2-5): ETGVTQSPTHLIKTRGQQVTLRCSSQSGHNTVSWYQQALGQGPQFIFQYYREEENGRGNFPPRFSGLQFPNYSSELNVNALELDDSALYLCASSLGPVSGEETQYFGPGTRLLVL.

The chain joins TRBV11-3 to TRBJ2-3; 14 bases line up with TRBD2. This CDR3 is built from 18 residues. Germline values: CDR1 SGHNT, CDR2 YENEEA. Trimming took 4 bases from V and 4 from J; bases not matched to a gene: 10. CDR3 loop: CASSYSGTSGSYADTQYF. The CDR3 nucleotides read TGTGCCAGCAGCTATTCTGGGACTAGCGGGAGTTATGCAGATACGCAGTATTTT.

The chain recombines TRBV30 with TRBJ1-6, with 8 bases identical to TRBD1. The trim removed 1 base at V and 6 bases at J, leaving 5 bases unmatched. CDR3 length: 15 residues. Germline loops: CDR1 GTSNPN, CDR2 SVGIG (reference sequence). The CDR3 reads CAWSGNRGFNSPLHF. Written as DNA, the CDR3 is TGTGCCTGGAGTGGAAACAGGGGGTTTAATTCACCCCTCCACTTT.

This chain connects TRBV7-9 to TRBJ2-1; 9 bases line up with TRBD2. Trimming cost V 3 bases and J 5 bases; bases outside gene matches: 5. Germline V lookup: CDR1 SEHNR, CDR2 FQNEAQ (reference sequence). The CDR3 extends over 15 amino acids. CDR3 protein: CASSFTGTSNNEQFF. CDR3 coding DNA: TGTGCCAGCAGCTTTACCGGGACTAGCAACAATGAGCAGTTCTTC.

This rearrangement joins TRBV7-7 to TRBJ2-2; maybe TRBD1 (6 bases). CDR1 is SSHAT, CDR2 FNYEAQ, per germline (reference sequence). Trimming removed 5 bases from V and 7 bases from J, with 20 bases in between. The CDR3 runs to 16 residues. CDR3 bases: TGTGCCAGCAGCCCGCAAGGGGCAGGGGTCGGCGGGGAGCTGTTTTTT. This codes for CASSPQGAGVGGELFF.

The chain carries TRBV2 and TRBJ2-4, with 8 bases identical to TRBD2. This CDR3 is 19 amino acids long. Trimming cost V 6 bases and J 2 bases; bases outside gene matches: 18. Germline CDR1 SNHLY, CDR2 FYNNEI. The CDR3 sequence is CASSQYTRTSGHSKNIQYF. The CDR3 nucleotides read TGTGCCAGCAGCCAATACACTAGAACTAGCGGCCATTCCAAAAACATTCAGTACTTC.

V is TRBV27 and J is TRBJ2-7, with 9 bases matching TRBD2. The CDR3 has 15 residues. Unmatched junction bases numbered 7, after V lost 5 bases and J lost 2 bases. The germline gives CDR1 MNHEY, CDR2 SMNVEV (reference sequence). The DNA of the CDR3 is TGTGCCAGCAGTCCACCGACTAGCGGAGCCTACGAGCAGTACTTC. This translates into CASSPPTSGAYEQYF.

To note about this clone: Other DNA sequences from this sample encode an identical CDR3 as well. The rearrangement joins TRBV19 to TRBJ2-1; a possible D gene is TRBD2 (6 bases). CDR1 is LNHDA, CDR2 SQIVND, per germline (reference sequence). V shed 3 bases and J shed 7 bases, with 10 bases lying between them. CDR3 length: 13 amino acids. The CDR3 region is CASSILGRNEQFF. In DNA form, the CDR3 reads TGTGCCAGTAGTATTTTAGGGAGGAATGAGCAGTTCTTC.

The chain couples TRBV6-2 or TRBV6-3 to TRBJ2-6; 7 nucleotides align to TRBD1. Germline loops: CDR1 MNHEY, CDR2 SVGEGT. With 5 bases clipped from V and 0 bases from J, the junction kept 13 bases outside the gene matches. The CDR3 length is 19 residues. In DNA form, the CDR3 reads TGTGCCAGCAGTCCCCTTTTCAGGGGGAGACCCTCTGGGGCCAACGTCCTGACTTTC. This gives the protein CASSPLFRGRPSGANVLTF.

The V and J genes are TRBV2 and TRBJ2-1; no definite D call. The germline gives CDR1 SNHLY, CDR2 FYNNEI. V was cut by 3 bases and J by 6 bases, with 15 bases left in between. The CDR3 extends over 15 amino acids. The CDR3 is CASSESRRVLNEQFF. Written as DNA, the CDR3 is TGTGCCAGCAGTGAGTCCCGACGGGTACTCAATGAGCAGTTCTTC. Combining the CDR3 with reference TRBV2 and TRBJ2-1 gives the whole variable domain EPEVTQTPSHQVTQMGQEVILRCVPISNHLYFYWYRQILGQKVEFLVSFYNNEISEKSEIFDDQFSVERPDGSNFTLKIRSTKLEDSAMYFCASSESRRVLNEQFFGPGTRLTVL.

J is TRBJ2-6 and V is TRBV5-8; 9 bases are shared with TRBD2. J was trimmed by 2 bases and V by 4 bases; bases with no gene match: 1. CDR3 size: 15 residues. CDR1 and CDR2 from the germline V gene are SGHTS and YDEGEE. As DNA, the CDR3 is TGTGCCAGCAGCGCGGGGGGGCCTGGGGCCAACGTCCTGACTTTC. As protein: CASSAGGPGANVLTF.

V and J are TRBV19 and TRBJ2-4; tentatively, D is TRBD2 (5 bases). CDR3 length equals 15 residues. V was clipped by 5 bases and J by 6 bases, with 17 bases between them. Looked up from germline, CDR1 is LNHDA and CDR2 is SQIVND (reference sequence). Here the CDR3 DNA reads TGTGCCAGTAGTCCTCCTCCGGAGGCCGGAAACATTCAGTACTTC. Translation: CASSPPPEAGNIQYF. Combining the CDR3 with reference TRBV19 and TRBJ2-4 gives the whole variable domain DGGITQSPKYLFRKEGQNVTLSCEQNLNHDAMYWYRQDPGQGLRLIYYSQIVNDFQKGDIAEGYSVSREKKESFPLTVTSAQKNPTAFYLCASSPPPEAGNIQYFGAGTRLSVL.

In DNA form, the CDR3 reads TGTGCCAGCAGCCAATTCGGTAGCGACTCCAATGAGCAGTTCTTC. Its protein product is CASSQFGSDSNEQFF. This chain links TRBV3-1 (or the pseudogene TRBV3-2) with TRBJ2-1; D is perhaps TRBD2 (5 bases). Per germline, CDR1 LGHDT and CDR2 YNNKEL (reference sequence). CDR3 length: 15 amino acids. V gave up 2 bases and J gave up 6 bases, with 14 bases separating them.

The J gene is TRBJ2-1, the V gene TRBV9, with TRBD2 matching over 9 bases. V was clipped by 5 bases and J by 8 bases; unmatched bases: 11. The CDR3 runs 15 residues. CDR1 and CDR2 from the germline V gene are SGDLS and YYNGEE. In DNA form, the CDR3 reads TGTGCCAGCAGTGGAATGAGCGGGAGGTTCTATGAGCAGTTCTTC. Translated: CASSGMSGRFYEQFF. Complete variable domain (other parts from reference TRBV9 and TRBJ2-1): DSGVTQTPKHLITATGQRVTLRCSPRSGDLSVYWYQQSLDQGLQFLIQYYNGEERAKGNILERFSAQQFPDLHSELNLSSLELGDSALYFCASSGMSGRFYEQFFGPGTRLTVL.

V gene TRBV9 combines with J gene TRBJ2-7; 7 bases line up with TRBD1. CDR3 size: 13 residues. With V trimmed by 6 bases and J by 6 bases, 9 bases remained unmatched. Per the germline V gene, CDR1 is SGDLS and CDR2 is YYNGEE. CDR3 loop: CASNRQGLGEQYF. CDR3 bases: TGTGCCAGCAATAGACAGGGTTTGGGCGAGCAGTACTTC.

V is TRBV10-3 and J is TRBJ2-1, with D possibly being TRBD1 (6 bases). Trimming shortened V by 2 bases and J by 4 bases, and 9 bases separated the two germline ends. The CDR3 is 14 amino acids. Germline V CDR1 and CDR2: ENHRY, SYGVKD. As DNA, the CDR3 is TGTGCCATCAGTGAGGGGACAACTTACAATGAGCAGTTCTTC. Its protein product is CAISEGTTYNEQFF.